This T cell receptor beta chain was observed in a study of T cell repertoires in cytomegalovirus infection. This clonotype was counted at least ten times. Its antigen remains unknown. V dropped 3 bases and J dropped 2 bases, with 14 bases sitting between them. CDR3 length: 16 amino acids. Germline V gives CDR1 SGHVS, CDR2 FNYEAQ. From the reads, TCRdb called clonotypes with MiXCR, one entry per CDR3 protein. The sample yields some 800,000 distinct CDR3 sequences, about 28% seen once. V is TRBV7-6 and J is TRBJ2-1; the D gene is possibly TRBD1 (5 bases). The source of this sequence is a human donor in good health (CMV status not recorded). Some clones in this sample may be carry-over from other donors' samples. Sample: cultured CD8+ T cells from PBMCs, taken from culture after CMV antigen stimulation. The CDR3 protein is CASSFADISTYNEQFF. The CDR3 DNA reads as TGTGCCAGCAGCTTCGCGGACATTTCGACCTACAATGAGCAGTTCTTC.